A single sample gave rise to the 27 T cell receptor beta chains below, sequenced in a study of blood T cell repertoires in COVID-19. The table came from immunoSEQ multiplex PCR; TCRdb's copy has only in-frame clones and leaves some out. Found here are 130,000 or so clones, approximately 80% of them singletons; the top ten hold about 18%. The specimen sequenced was peripheral blood. The receptor source for this set is a man older than 75 with acute or convalescent COVID-19.

This clone was counted a few times. This chain joins TRBV2 and TRBJ1-6; D gene ambiguous. The V end was cut by 4 bases, the J end by 4 bases, with 5 bases between. This CDR3 contains 13 residues. Germline V lookup: CDR1 SNHLY, CDR2 FYNNEI. The CDR3 protein is CASSGRYNSPLHF. CDR3 DNA: TGTGCCAGCAGTGGGAGGTATAATTCACCCCTCCACTTT.

This chain uses TRBV5-1 with TRBJ2-1, with D possibly matching TRBD2 (5 bases). V lost 4 bases, J lost 3 bases, and 11 bases lay in between. CDR3 length: 14 residues. In germline, CDR1 is SGHRS, CDR2 YFSETQ. The CDR3 here is CASSPHRDYNEQFF. The CDR3 DNA reads as TGCGCCAGCAGCCCCCACCGGGACTACAATGAGCAGTTCTTC.

Only a few counts were recorded for this clone. The chain employs TRBV5-1 and TRBJ2-3; 7 bases align to TRBD1. The V segment lost 3 bases and the J segment 3 bases; nucleotides outside the gene matches: 10. CDR3 length: 16 amino acids. Looked up from germline, CDR1 is SGHRS and CDR2 is YFSETQ. The CDR3 protein is CASSSQGTVKTDTQYF. CDR3 DNA sequence: TGCGCCAGCAGCTCCCAGGGGACAGTTAAAACAGATACGCAGTATTTT.

This rearrangement joins TRBV5-6 to TRBJ2-2; maybe TRBD2 (5 bases). The CDR3 has 16 amino acids. Trimming took 0 bases from V and 2 from J, leaving 11 bases between them. Germline CDR1 SGHDT, CDR2 YYEEEE. The CDR3 is CASSLGSRGNTGELFF. The CDR3 DNA sequence: TGTGCCAGCAGCTTGGGCAGTCGGGGAAACACCGGGGAGCTGTTTTTT.

In its sample, this clone was seen a few times. This chain joins TRBV4-2 and TRBJ1-4, with TRBD1 matching 7 bases. The V segment lost 4 bases and the J segment 4 bases; nucleotides outside the gene matches: 6. The CDR3 extends over 15 amino acids. Germline V gene lookup returns CDR1 LGHNA and CDR2 YNFKEQ. This chain's CDR3 is CASSPRQGRNEKLFF. CDR3 DNA sequence: TGTGCCAGCAGCCCTAGACAGGGCCGTAATGAAAAACTGTTTTTT.

V is TRBV19 and J is TRBJ1-1; TRBD1 matches 7 bases. CDR3 length equals 13 residues. V lost 6 bases and J lost 11; bases outside the gene matches: 12. The germline V gene has CDR1 LNHDA and CDR2 SQIVND (reference sequence). The CDR3 region has the DNA TGTGCCAGTAGCCTCCGGGATTCCAGGGGGGCTTTCTTT. Translating gives CASSLRDSRGAFF.

V usage is TRBV5-5 and J usage is TRBJ1-1; maybe TRBD1 (6 bases). From germline, CDR1 is SGHKS and CDR2 YYEKEE (reference sequence). The CDR3 extends over 14 amino acids. Between the trimmed V and J ends, which lost 3 bases and 0 bases, there was a span of 9 bases. The CDR3 DNA is TGTGCCAGCAGCTACAGGGTTATGAACACTGAAGCTTTCTTT. Protein: CASSYRVMNTEAFF.

The rearrangement links TRBV19 to TRBJ2-6; D uncertain. Germline CDR1 reads LNHDA; CDR2 reads SQIVND (reference sequence). The V end was cut by 3 bases, the J end by 7 bases, with 7 bases between. The CDR3 totals 13 residues. CDR3 in DNA: TGTGCCAGTAGTATGACACCAGCCAACGTCCTGACTTTC. This gives the protein CASSMTPANVLTF.

The chain carries TRBV10-3 and TRBJ1-1; 7 bases are shared with TRBD1. V was clipped by 6 bases and J by 8 bases; unmatched bases: 9. Germline V gives CDR1 ENHRY, CDR2 SYGVKD. The CDR3 has 13 residues. The CDR3: CAIRNLQTGEAFF. CDR3 DNA sequence: TGTGCCATCAGGAACCTCCAGACAGGGGAAGCTTTCTTT.

The chain carries TRBV2 and TRBJ2-4, with no clear D. Germline V gene sequence: CDR1 SNHLY, CDR2 FYNNEI. V lost 8 bases and J lost 4, with 6 bases in between. The CDR3 has 11 residues. CDR3 sequence: CASRGKNIQYF. CDR3 nucleotide sequence: TGTGCCAGCCGAGGAAAAAACATTCAGTACTTC.

The V call is TRBV5-4, the J call TRBJ1-2, with 7 nucleotides matching TRBD1. CDR1 SGHNT and CDR2 YYREEE come from the germline V gene (reference sequence). V shed 5 bases, J shed 4 bases, and the junction held 5 bases outside the gene matches. The CDR3 has 13 amino acids. CDR3: CASSQGQVYGYTF. The CDR3 bases are TGTGCCAGCAGTCAAGGACAGGTCTATGGCTACACCTTC.

This clone occurred a few times. The gene calls are TRBV10-3 and TRBJ2-5; 8 bases fit TRBD2. Germline CDR1 ENHRY, CDR2 SYGVKD. The CDR3 extends over 16 amino acids. V trimming: 7 bases; J trimming: 4 bases; junction bases outside the gene matches: 14. This chain's CDR3 is CAIKEQVAGYRETQYF. In DNA form, the CDR3 reads TGTGCCATCAAGGAGCAGGTAGCGGGGTATCGAGAGACCCAGTACTTC.

V is TRBV30 and J is TRBJ2-7; TRBD2 might be the D (5 bases). Trimming stripped 2 bases from V and 6 bases from J, with 20 bases between. Germline CDR1 and CDR2: GTSNPN and SVGIG (reference sequence). CDR3 length equals 15 residues. CDR3 amino acids: CAWSLVRGRLGEQYF. CDR3 DNA sequence: TGTGCCTGGAGTTTAGTACGGGGAAGGCTGGGCGAGCAGTACTTC.

The V and J genes are TRBV24-1 and TRBJ1-2; weak D call: TRBD1 (5 bases). CDR1 and CDR2 from the germline V gene are KGHDR and SFDVKD. Deletions cut 4 bases from V and 6 bases from J, with 14 bases between. The CDR3 totals 14 residues. As DNA, the CDR3 is TGTGCCACCAGTGACCCTGGGAGGGGAGATGGCTACACCTTC. This translates into CATSDPGRGDGYTF.

The V gene is TRBV19, the J gene TRBJ2-1, with D perhaps TRBD1 (5 bases). Germline V gene lookup returns CDR1 LNHDA and CDR2 SQIVND (reference sequence). Between the trimmed V and J ends, which lost 5 bases and 5 bases, there was a span of 13 bases. The CDR3 is 14 amino acids. For the CDR3, the DNA is TGTGCCAGTAGTCCCTTGACAGTTAACAATGAGCAGTTCTTC. Encoded protein: CASSPLTVNNEQFF.

The DNA of the CDR3 is TGTGCCAGCAGCTTAGCGGGGGGTGATCAGCCCCAGCATTTT. It is translated as CASSLAGGDQPQHF. The chain uses TRBV7-2 and TRBJ1-5, with D perhaps TRBD1 (5 bases). The germline gives CDR1 SGHTA, CDR2 FQGNSA. The CDR3 runs 14 residues. The germline V and J ends were trimmed by 0 bases and 5 bases, with 8 bases remaining between them.

The chain is built from TRBV7-2 and TRBJ2-7; a possible D gene is TRBD2 (5 bases). The germline V and J ends were trimmed by 1 base and 1 base, with 11 bases remaining between them. The CDR3 is 15 residues long. Germline V gene sequence: CDR1 SGHTA, CDR2 FQGNSA. The CDR3 DNA reads as TGTGCCAGCAGCTTAGTCCCCGGGGAATCCTACGAGCAGTACTTC. It specifies CASSLVPGESYEQYF. The variable domain in full, with the rest retrieved from reference TRBV7-2 and TRBJ2-7, is GAGVSQSPSNKVTEKGKDVELRCDPISGHTALYWYRQSLGQGLEFLIYFQGNSAPDKSGLPSDRFSAERTGGSVSTLTIQRTQQEDSAVYLCASSLVPGESYEQYFGPGTRLTVT.

Turning to this clone: An end of the junction differs from the germline gene, which may be a read error. J is TRBJ2-7 and V is TRBV7-6, with TRBD2 matching over 14 bases. Germline values: CDR1 SGHVS, CDR2 FNYEAQ. The length of the CDR3 is 15 residues. Here the CDR3 DNA reads TGTGCCAGCAGCATAGCCGGGACTAGCGGGGGAAAGCAGTACTTC. Its translation: CASSIAGTSGGKQYF.

V and J are TRBV6-6 and TRBJ2-2, with TRBD1 identical over 8 bases. Per germline, CDR1 MNHNY and CDR2 SVGAGI (reference sequence). The CDR3 covers 16 residues. The V and J ends lost 6 bases and 2 bases, in that order; junction bases with no gene match: 8. CDR3 sequence (DNA): TGTGCCAGCAGGCGCCGGGACAGGAACAACACCGGGGAGCTGTTTTTT. As protein: CASRRRDRNNTGELFF.

The V gene is TRBV5-1, the J gene TRBJ2-1; 7 bases are shared with TRBD2. The germline V gene has CDR1 SGHRS and CDR2 YFSETQ. This CDR3 is built from 13 residues. After removal of 3 bases from V and 6 bases from J, the junction contained 3 bases not matched to a gene. The CDR3 DNA reads TGCGCCAGCAGCTCACGACTAGCCAATGAGCAGTTCTTC. This sequence encodes CASSSRLANEQFF.

The chain joins TRBV19 to TRBJ2-7; weak D call: TRBD1 (5 bases). V lost 6 bases and J lost 3, with 12 bases in between. The germline V gene has CDR1 LNHDA and CDR2 SQIVND (reference sequence). CDR3 length: 13 amino acids. The CDR3 sequence: CASSKDRDYEQYF. The CDR3 nucleotides are TGTGCCAGTAGCAAAGACAGAGACTACGAGCAGTACTTC.

The rearrangement links TRBV5-8 to TRBJ1-4, with D unresolved. CDR3 length: 12 residues. V was pared by 0 bases and J by 7 bases, with 4 bases between. CDR1 and CDR2 (germline): SGHTS, YDEGEE. The CDR3 region is CASSLDGEKLFF. CDR3 in DNA: TGTGCCAGCAGCTTGGACGGTGAAAAACTGTTTTTT. The variable domain in full, completed from reference TRBV5-8 and TRBJ1-4, reads EAGVTQSPTHLIKTRGQQATLRCSPISGHTSVYWYQQALGLGLQFLLWYDEGEERNRGNFPPRFSGRQFPNYSSELNVNALELEDSALYLCASSLDGEKLFFGSGTQLSVL.

The chain links TRBV18 to TRBJ2-2, with TRBD2 identical over 8 bases. CDR1 is KGHSH and CDR2 is LQKENI in the germline V gene. The CDR3 covers 15 residues. V lost 2 bases and J lost 6; bases outside the gene matches: 5. The CDR3 nucleotides are TGTGCCAGCTCACCAGTAACAGCGGGGGCCGGGGAGCTGTTTTTT. This translates into CASSPVTAGAGELFF.

The rearrangement uses TRBV10-2 and TRBJ2-3; 10 bases agree with TRBD2. Germline CDR1 reads WSHSY; CDR2 reads SAAADI. This CDR3 is 16 amino acids long. With 6 bases clipped from V and 5 bases from J, the junction kept 11 bases outside the gene matches. CDR3: CASRTLSGGARDTQYF. CDR3 coding DNA: TGCGCCAGCAGGACCTTAAGCGGGGGGGCCAGAGATACGCAGTATTTT.

The table lists this clone with many counts. V is TRBV14 and J is TRBJ1-2; maybe TRBD1 (5 bases). The V end lost 6 bases, the J end lost 8 bases, and 19 bases lay between the germline ends. The CDR3 extends over 14 amino acids. In germline, CDR1 is SGHDN, CDR2 FVKESK. The CDR3 coding sequence is TGTGCCAGCAGTTCGCTGGGGGGAGCCGGAGGCTACACCTTC. Amino acid sequence: CASSSLGGAGGYTF.

In its sample, this clone was seen a few times. This sequence joins TRBV4-2 and TRBJ2-5; D is ambiguous. The CDR3 loop spans 14 amino acids. The germline V gene encodes CDR1 LGHNA and CDR2 YNFKEQ. V was cut by 3 bases and J by 6 bases, with 14 bases left in between. The CDR3 DNA follows: TGTGCCAGCAGCCACCCCGTTCAGGCGCAGACCCAGTACTTC. This gives the protein CASSHPVQAQTQYF.

The rearrangement links TRBV7-2 to TRBJ1-5, with 9 bases fitting TRBD1. This CDR3 has 17 amino acids. CDR1 SGHTA and CDR2 FQGNSA come from the germline V gene. J gave up 3 bases and V 3 bases, and 9 bases lay outside the gene matches. CDR3 nucleotides: TGTGCCAGCAGCTTTTTTCCCGGGACAGGGCACAATCAGCCCCAGCATTTT. Amino acid sequence: CASSFFPGTGHNQPQHF.